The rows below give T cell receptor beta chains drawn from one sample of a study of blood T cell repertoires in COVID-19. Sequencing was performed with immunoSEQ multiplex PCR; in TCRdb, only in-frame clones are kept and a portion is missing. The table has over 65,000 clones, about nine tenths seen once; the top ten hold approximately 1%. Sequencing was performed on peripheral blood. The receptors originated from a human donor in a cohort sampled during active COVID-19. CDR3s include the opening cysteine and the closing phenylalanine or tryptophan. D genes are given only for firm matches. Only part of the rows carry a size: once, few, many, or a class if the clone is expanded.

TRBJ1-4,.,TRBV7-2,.,CASSLMHGGGNEKLFF,TGTGCCAGCAGCTTAATGCATGGGGGGGGAAATGAAAAACTGTTTTTT
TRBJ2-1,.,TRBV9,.,CASSVAGSYNEQFF,TGTGCCAGCAGCGTAGCGGGATCCTACAATGAGCAGTTCTTC
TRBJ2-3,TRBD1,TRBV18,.,CASSQDRGTDTQYF,TGTGCCAGCTCACAGGACAGGGGGACAGATACGCAGTATTTT
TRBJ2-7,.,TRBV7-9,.,CASSQDRTFEEQYF,TGTGCCAGCAGCCAAGACAGGACCTTTGAAGAGCAGTACTTC
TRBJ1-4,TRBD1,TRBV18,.,CASSSRQGKNEKLFF,TGTGCCAGCTCATCTCGACAGGGCAAAAATGAAAAACTGTTTTTT
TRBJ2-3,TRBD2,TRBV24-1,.,CATSDLQLAGGDTDTQYF,TGTGCCACCAGTGATTTGCAATTGGCGGGAGGGGACACAGATACGCAGTATTTT
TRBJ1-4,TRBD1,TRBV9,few,CASSLRDRGATNEKLFF,TGTGCCAGCAGCTTACGGGACAGGGGGGCAACTAATGAAAAACTGTTTTTT
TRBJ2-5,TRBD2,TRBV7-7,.,CASSSTSGSGETQYF,TGTGCCAGCAGTTCCACTAGCGGGAGTGGAGAGACCCAGTACTTC
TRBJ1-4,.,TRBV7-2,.,CASSLDPGVEKLFF,TGTGCCAGCAGCTTGGACCCAGGGGTGGAAAAACTGTTTTTT
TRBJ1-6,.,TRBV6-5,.,CASRPPGVYNSPLHF,TGTGCCAGCAGACCCCCGGGAGTCTATAATTCACCCCTCCACTTT
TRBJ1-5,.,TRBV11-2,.,CASSLEGGRQGNQPQHF,TGTGCCAGCAGCCTAGAGGGCGGGAGGCAAGGAAATCAGCCCCAGCATTTT
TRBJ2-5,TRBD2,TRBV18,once,CASSPIPGTRASGETQYF,TGTGCCAGCTCACCGATACCGGGGACTAGAGCCTCGGGAGAGACCCAGTACTTC
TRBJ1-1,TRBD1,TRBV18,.,CASSPSGGMNTEAFF,TGTGCCAGCTCACCGTCAGGGGGGATGAACACTGAAGCTTTCTTT
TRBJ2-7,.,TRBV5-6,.,CASSFGRASEQYF,TGTGCCAGCAGCTTTGGCAGGGCCAGCGAGCAGTACTTC
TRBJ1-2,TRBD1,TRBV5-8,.,CASSLEGGQASFIYGYTF,TGTGCCAGCAGCTTAGAGGGGGGACAGGCCTCTTTCATCTATGGCTACACCTTC
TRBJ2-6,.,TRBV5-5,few,CASSPAQGGRANVLTF,TGTGCCAGCAGCCCAGCCCAGGGTGGACGGGCCAACGTCCTGACTTTC
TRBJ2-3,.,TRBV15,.,CATGGPPQYF,TGTGCCACCGGAGGGCCTCCGCAGTATTTT
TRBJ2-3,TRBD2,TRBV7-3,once,CASSGGRFTPSDTQYF,TGTGCCAGTTCAGGCGGGAGGTTCACCCCGTCGGATACGCAGTATTTT